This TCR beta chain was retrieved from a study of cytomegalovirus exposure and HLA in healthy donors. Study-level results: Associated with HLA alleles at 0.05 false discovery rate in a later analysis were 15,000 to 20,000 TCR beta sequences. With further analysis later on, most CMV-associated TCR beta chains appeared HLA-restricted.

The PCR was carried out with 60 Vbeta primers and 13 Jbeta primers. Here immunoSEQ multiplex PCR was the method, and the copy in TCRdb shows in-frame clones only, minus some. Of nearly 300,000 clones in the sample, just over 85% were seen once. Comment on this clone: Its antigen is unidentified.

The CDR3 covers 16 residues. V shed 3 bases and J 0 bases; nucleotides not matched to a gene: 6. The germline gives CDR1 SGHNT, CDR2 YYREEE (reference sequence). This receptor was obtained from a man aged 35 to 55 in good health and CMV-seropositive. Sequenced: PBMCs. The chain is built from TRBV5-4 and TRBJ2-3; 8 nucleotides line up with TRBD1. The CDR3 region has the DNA TGTGCCAGCAGCTCTAGGACAGGGAGGAGCACAGATACGCAGTATTTT. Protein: CASSSRTGRSTDTQYF.